The 23 T cell receptor beta chains listed next were all sequenced from one sample in a study of blood T cell repertoires in COVID-19 (TCRdb year 2020). The protocol used for the library was the immunoSEQ multiplex PCR assay. TCRdb provides this immuneACCESS table in a form limited to in-frame rearrangements. Some clones are lacking; in checked studies, under half of them reflect an unresolved V gene, and why the rest are absent is not known. The sample table holds around 270,000 clones, of which 85% to 90% were seen once. The ten largest clones add up to around 0.84% of the sample. Sequencing used peripheral blood. All receptors derive from a man younger than 40 with acute or convalescent COVID-19.

The chain joins TRBV9 to TRBJ1-4, with D possibly matching TRBD1 (5 bases). CDR1 is SGDLS and CDR2 is YYNGEE in the germline V gene. V was trimmed by 0 bases and J by 2 bases, leaving 11 bases between them. This CDR3 is built from 16 residues. The CDR3 coding sequence is TGTGCCAGCAGCGTAGGGGCAGGGAAGACTAATGAAAAACTGTTTTTT. It codes for CASSVGAGKTNEKLFF.

CDR3 amino acids: CAISESRGGQGTDTQYF. CDR3 coding DNA: TGTGCCATCAGTGAGTCGAGAGGGGGACAGGGTACAGATACGCAGTATTTT. The rearrangement joins TRBV10-3 to TRBJ2-3; 9 positions match TRBD1. CDR3 length: 17 amino acids. With 0 bases clipped from V and 3 bases from J, the junction kept 7 bases outside the gene matches. Germline CDR1 ENHRY, CDR2 SYGVKD.

The chain employs TRBV3-1 (or the pseudogene TRBV3-2) and TRBJ2-7; D is possibly TRBD1 (7 bases). This CDR3 comprises 15 residues. V lost 4 bases, J lost 4 bases, and 17 bases lay in between. Germline values: CDR1 LGHDT, CDR2 YNNKEL (reference sequence). As DNA, the CDR3 is TGTGCCAGCAGCCCCCCCGGGGGACAGAGTTACGAGCAGTACTTC. It codes for CASSPPGGQSYEQYF.

This clone appeared a single time. The chain employs TRBV7-9 and TRBJ1-2; no clear D gene. The CDR3 is 13 amino acids. Germline V lookup: CDR1 SEHNR, CDR2 FQNEAQ (reference sequence). The germline V and J ends were trimmed by 4 bases and 5 bases, with 11 bases remaining between them. CDR3 sequence: CASSSQPSYGYTF. The CDR3 DNA reads TGTGCCAGCAGCTCACAGCCGAGTTATGGCTACACCTTC.

The rearrangement links TRBV30 to TRBJ1-5; 8 nucleotides agree with TRBD1. V was pared by 3 bases and J by 4 bases, with 5 bases of the junction left unmatched. Germline V gene sequence: CDR1 GTSNPN, CDR2 SVGIG (reference sequence). The CDR3 has 14 amino acids. The CDR3 DNA is TGTGCCTGGAGACAGGGGGATTGGAATCAGCCCCAGCATTTT. Its protein is CAWRQGDWNQPQHF.

This rearrangement joins TRBV11-3 to TRBJ2-7; D unclear. The germline CDR1 and CDR2 sequences are SGHNT and YENEEA. V lost 5 bases and J 5 bases, leaving 16 bases between the germline ends. The CDR3 spans 14 residues. DNA for the CDR3: TGTGCCAGCAGCCCGTATCCTGCGACTGACGAGCAGTACTTC. As protein: CASSPYPATDEQYF.

This clone was seen only a few times. The rearrangement joins TRBV7-8 to TRBJ1-5; a possible D gene is TRBD1 (6 bases). Germline V CDR1 and CDR2: SGHVS, FQNEAQ. The CDR3 is 17 amino acids. Trimming removed 1 base from V and 3 bases from J, with 16 bases in between. The CDR3: CASSLDWGQAINQPQHF. The CDR3 DNA follows: TGTGCCAGCAGCTTAGATTGGGGACAAGCGATCAATCAGCCCCAGCATTTT.

The chain carries TRBV5-8 and TRBJ2-1, with D perhaps TRBD1 (6 bases). This CDR3 is built from 15 residues. Trimming left V 2 bases short and J 9 bases short, with 18 bases between. Germline V gives CDR1 SGHTS, CDR2 YDEGEE. Written as DNA, the CDR3 is TGTGCCAGCAGCTTCGGCAGGGGTGCGAATAGTGAGCAGTTCTTC. Its protein product is CASSFGRGANSEQFF.

This chain links TRBV5-5 with TRBJ1-2, with no clear D. CDR3 length: 14 amino acids. V was shortened by 0 bases and J by 5 bases, with 11 bases between the two germline ends. The germline CDR1 and CDR2 sequences are SGHKS and YYEKEE (reference sequence). CDR3 region: CASSLGAVVYGYTF. The CDR3 DNA is TGTGCCAGCAGCTTGGGTGCAGTCGTGTATGGCTACACCTTC.

J is TRBJ1-4 and V is TRBV27; TRBD1 agrees at 7 bases. Trimming took 3 bases from V and 5 from J; bases not matched to a gene: 9. The CDR3 is 16 amino acids. Germline V gene sequence: CDR1 MNHEY, CDR2 SMNVEV (reference sequence). CDR3 amino acids: CASSFGTVIRNEKLFF. Written as DNA, the CDR3 is TGTGCCAGCAGTTTCGGGACAGTCATCCGCAATGAAAAACTGTTTTTT.

In its sample, this clone was seen a few times. The chain couples TRBV5-4 to TRBJ2-5; D unresolved. V was trimmed by 0 bases and J by 5 bases, leaving 11 bases between them. CDR3 size: 14 residues. CDR1 is SGHNT and CDR2 is YYREEE in the germline V gene (reference sequence). CDR3 loop: CASSLGPQIETQYF. CDR3 in DNA: TGTGCCAGCAGCTTGGGGCCGCAAATCGAGACCCAGTACTTC.

This sequence joins TRBV27 and TRBJ2-1; 7 nucleotides match TRBD1. The ends lost 5 bases at V and 8 bases at J; junction bases unmatched: 9. This CDR3 has 14 residues. Germline assignment: CDR1 MNHEY and CDR2 SMNVEV (reference sequence). CDR3 residues: CASSKTGPLYEQFF. The CDR3 coding sequence is TGTGCCAGCAGTAAGACAGGGCCCTTATATGAGCAGTTCTTC.

V and J are TRBV27 and TRBJ2-1; TRBD2 aligns across 10 bases. The germline gives CDR1 MNHEY, CDR2 SMNVEV (reference sequence). With 5 bases clipped from V and 10 bases from J, the junction kept 2 bases outside the gene matches. This CDR3 comprises 12 residues. CDR3 region: CASSRTSGEQFF. The CDR3 bases are TGTGCCAGCAGTAGGACTAGCGGCGAGCAGTTCTTC.

This clone was counted a single time. The chain is built from TRBV27 and TRBJ2-7; TRBD2 might be the D (5 bases). The germline gives CDR1 MNHEY, CDR2 SMNVEV (reference sequence). This CDR3 comprises 14 residues. The V gene lost 2 bases and the J gene lost 3 bases, with 11 bases spanning the gap. The chain's CDR3 is CASSLGLTLYEQYF. The CDR3 region has the DNA TGTGCCAGCAGTTTAGGACTTACACTCTACGAGCAGTACTTC.

The chain has TRBV7-3 and TRBJ2-1; TRBD2 matches 11 bases. Germline CDR1 reads SGHTA; CDR2 reads FQGTGA. The CDR3 is made up of 15 amino acids. Trimming cost V 5 bases and J 9 bases; bases outside gene matches: 9. CDR3 region: CASSPDSGRAGEQFF. The CDR3 nucleotides read TGTGCCAGCAGCCCAGATAGCGGGAGGGCCGGTGAGCAGTTCTTC. The whole variable domain, remainder taken from reference TRBV7-3 and TRBJ2-1, is GAGVSQTPSNKVTEKGKYVELRCDPISGHTALYWYRQSLGQGPEFLIYFQGTGAADDSGLPNDRFFAVRPEGSVSTLKIQRTERGDSAVYLCASSPDSGRAGEQFFGPGTRLTVL.

This clone has just one count. The rearrangement joins TRBV4-1 to TRBJ1-6; no clear D gene. The CDR3 consists of 17 residues. V was shortened by 0 bases and J by 9 bases, with 18 bases between the two germline ends. Germline-derived CDR1 and CDR2 are MGHRA and YSYEKL. DNA of the CDR3: TGCGCCAGCAGCCAAGAGCCCTCCGCTCTTCCCAGTTCACCCCTCCACTTT. It yields the protein CASSQEPSALPSSPLHF.

The count of this clone is one. The chain links TRBV9 to TRBJ2-2; 7 bases are a match to TRBD2. The CDR3 runs 15 residues. V trimming: 3 bases; J trimming: 3 bases; junction bases outside the gene matches: 5. Germline V gene data show CDR1 as SGDLS and CDR2 as YYNGEE. Written as DNA, the CDR3 is TGTGCCAGCAGCGCCGGACTAGAGTACACCGGGGAGCTGTTTTTT. This encodes CASSAGLEYTGELFF.

This chain connects TRBV11-2 to TRBJ2-3; 14 bases are a match to TRBD2. Germline V CDR1 and CDR2: SGHAT, FQNNGV. The CDR3 extends over 17 amino acids. After removal of 1 base from V and 1 base from J, the junction contained 1 base not matched to a gene. The CDR3 coding sequence is TGTGCCAGCAGCTTAGGACTAGCGGGAGGGCGCACAGATACGCAGTATTTT. Its translation: CASSLGLAGGRTDTQYF.

CDR3 nucleotides: TGTGCCAGCAGCTTTGGGGGGAATCAGCCCCAGCATTTT. Amino acid sequence: CASSFGGNQPQHF. The chain joins TRBV13 to TRBJ1-5; possible D gene TRBD1, 5 bases. The CDR3 extends over 13 amino acids. Trimming took 3 bases from V and 4 from J, leaving 7 bases between them. Germline V gene data show CDR1 as PRHDT and CDR2 as FYEKMQ (reference sequence).

The chain carries TRBV27 and TRBJ1-1; D may be TRBD1 (5 bases). The germline gives CDR1 MNHEY, CDR2 SMNVEV (reference sequence). The CDR3 is 14 residues long. V was clipped by 4 bases and J by 3 bases, with 12 bases between them. This chain's CDR3 is CASSYEGRYTEAFF. CDR3 coding DNA: TGTGCCAGCAGTTATGAGGGGAGGTACACTGAAGCTTTCTTT.

This clone was seen a handful of times. The chain joins TRBV6-5 to TRBJ1-1; 7 nucleotides line up with TRBD1. In germline, CDR1 is MNHEY, CDR2 SVGAGI. This CDR3 has 14 residues. J was trimmed by 3 bases and V by 6 bases; bases with no gene match: 7. The CDR3 spells CASSKTGLHTEAFF. The CDR3 DNA follows: TGTGCCAGCAGCAAGACAGGGCTCCACACTGAAGCTTTCTTT.

Of note for this clone: Other DNA sequences in the same sample also yield this CDR3. V is TRBV30 and J is TRBJ2-5; maybe TRBD2 (5 bases). The germline V gene has CDR1 GTSNPN and CDR2 SVGIG (reference sequence). The ends were cut back, 0 bases at V and 4 bases at J, with 6 bases in the middle. This CDR3 has 12 residues. CDR3 loop: CAWSVRGETQYF. DNA for the CDR3: TGTGCCTGGAGTGTACGGGGAGAGACCCAGTACTTC.

The chain has TRBV18 and TRBJ2-1; 14 nucleotides line up with TRBD2. Trimming at V came to 2 bases and at J to 10 bases, leaving 7 bases not matched to a gene. There are 16 residues in the CDR3. Germline-derived CDR1 and CDR2 are KGHSH and LQKENI. CDR3 amino acids: CASSPSGTSGRLEQFF. The CDR3 nucleotides read TGTGCCAGCTCACCATCCGGGACTAGCGGGAGATTAGAGCAGTTCTTC.